This note documents a single TCR beta chain sequence. The data originate from a study of blood T cell repertoires in COVID-19. As originally analysed: Reference gene primers were amplified, and this amplification served to estimate nucleated cell counts. Sequenced by immunoSEQ multiplex PCR; TCRdb stores in-frame clones only, minus some. The V and J calls and clone size are taken from that table; D and trimming were inferred from the DNA. Counted here are 150,000 to 200,000 clones, roughly 84% occurring once; the ten biggest clones make up roughly 1.4%. The length of the CDR3 is 18 residues. CDR1 is LGHNA and CDR2 is YSLEER in the germline V gene. Losses at the gene ends were 1 base for V and 3 bases for J; bases not matched to a gene: 8.

The chain couples TRBV4-3 to TRBJ2-1; TRBD2 agrees at 11 bases. The source is a human donor in a cohort sampled during active COVID-19. Specimen: peripheral blood. CDR3 nucleotide sequence: TGCGCCAGCAGCCAAGTGGGTAGCGGGGGGGCCGGCTACAATGAGCAGTTCTTC. It codes for CASSQVGSGGAGYNEQFF.